Listed below are T cell receptor beta chains from one sample, sequenced in a study of CD8 T cells in Susac syndrome. Each CDR3 protein is one row after TCRdb ran MiXCR on the immunoSEQ multiplex PCR reads. The data hold 200,000 to 250,000 distinct CDR3 sequences, with 80% to 95% observed a single time. The source material was CD8+ T cells from PBMCs. These receptors all come from a human donor with multiple sclerosis. Each CDR3 is given with its conserved first and last residue. Each record gives: CDR3 length, D gene, J gene, V gene, CDR3 DNA, CDR3 protein. A D gene is named only where the DNA matches it firmly.

>14|TRBD2|TRBJ2-7|TRBV9
TGTGCCAGCAGCGTGGGCGGGAGGGGCTACGAGCAGTACTTC
CASSVGGRGYEQYF
>16|TRBD2|TRBJ2-1|TRBV19
TGTGCCAGTAGTATAGTCCTAGCGGGAGGGAAGAATGAGCAGTTCTTC
CASSIVLAGGKNEQFF
>15|TRBD1|TRBJ2-7|TRBV6-1
TGTGCCAGCAGTGTCATAACGGACAGGACCTACGAGCAGTACTTC
CASSVITDRTYEQYF
>17|.|TRBJ2-3|TRBV9
TGTGCCAGTACCAGGGGCGCGACAGAGACTAGCACAGATACGCAGTATTTT
CASTRGATETSTDTQYF
>16|TRBD1|TRBJ1-3|TRBV18
TGTGCCAGCTCAACTCGACAGGGAAACTCTGGAAACACCATATATTTT
CASSTRQGNSGNTIYF
>16|TRBD1|TRBJ2-7|TRBV19
TGTGCCAGTAGTACCCGGAACAGGGGGATAGTACACGAGCAGTACTTC
CASSTRNRGIVHEQYF
>13|.|TRBJ1-2|TRBV9
TGTGCCAGCAGCGTAGAGGCAGAATCTGGCTACACCTTC
CASSVEAESGYTF
>15|.|TRBJ2-7|TRBV18
TGTGCCAGCTCACCAGTCTCTAGCGCCTCCTACGAGCAGTACTTC
CASSPVSSASYEQYF
>15|TRBD1|TRBJ1-5|TRBV19
TGTGCCAGTAGTATCACAGGGGGCCACAATCAGCCCCAGCATTTT
CASSITGGHNQPQHF
>17|.|TRBJ2-2|TRBV7-9
TGTGCCAGCAGCTTACCATGGATGGGGGAGGCCGCGAGGGAGCTGTTTTTT
CASSLPWMGEAARELFF